These 30 T cell receptor delta chains originate from one sample sequenced in a study of γδ T cells in repeated Plasmodium falciparum infection. Vgamma9/Vdelta2+ and Vdelta2-negative gammadelta T cells were flow-sorted from PBMC for bulk sequencing. TCRdb re-called clones from the multiplex PCR reads via CATT. The sample shows approximately 93,000 delta-chain clones, 0.75% to 1% of them seen only once. Source material: gamma-delta T cells from blood. The receptors originated from a pool of human donors (malaria-infected and uninfected, not separated).

This clone was detected many times. TCRdb shows a much larger clone's protein in place of this DNA's translation, and the two differ at residue 5, likely through a read error; the protein shown is translated from the DNA. V is TRDV2 and J is TRDJ1; 13 nucleotides agree with TRDD3. The J segment lost 2 bases and the V segment lost 3 bases, leaving 11 bases of the junction unmatched. CDR3 length equals 18 residues. Germline V gene sequence: CDR1 GEAIGNYY, CDR2 EKD. CDR3 bases: TGTGCCTGTGACGCCTTGTTACTGGGGGATACGAAGACCGATAAACTCATCTTT. It is translated as CACDALLLGDTKTDKLIF.

The table lists this clone with many counts. The rearrangement joins TRDV2 to TRDJ1; tentative D call: TRDD3 (6 bases). Germline loops: CDR1 GEAIGNYY, CDR2 EKD. This CDR3 is 20 amino acids long. With 0 bases removed from V and 0 bases from J, the gap between germline ends came to 25 bases. CDR3 in DNA: TGTGCCTGTGACACCGTCGGGGGGGGGACCTCCGGAGGGTACACCGATAAACTCATCTTT. Translated, it gives CACDTVGGGTSGGYTDKLIF.

This clone has more than one count but fewer than ten. This DNA's translation differs at residue 11 from TCRdb's protein, which comes from a much larger clone; a read error is likely, and the protein shown is translated from the DNA. The rearrangement joins TRDV2 to TRDJ1; 7 nucleotides line up with TRDD3. TCRdb leaves out the J gene; it was filled in here by matching the DNA to germline. V lost 1 base, J lost 3 bases, and 16 bases stayed unmatched. Germline CDR1 and CDR2: GEAIGNYY and EKD. The CDR3 is 18 amino acids. CDR3 DNA: TGTGCCTGTGACACGATTTCAATGGGGGAAAGAGGATCCGATAAACTCATCTTT. Its protein product is CACDTISMGERGSDKLIF.

In the case of this clone: A single base is all that separates this from a far larger clone, so a read error is likely. This CDR3 is also generated by other DNA sequences in the sample. This chain uses TRDV1 with TRDJ1, with D tentatively TRDD3 (5 bases). The CDR3 length is 16 residues. Per the germline V gene, CDR1 is TSWWSYY and CDR2 is QGS. The CDR3 is CALGELKGRSVDKLIF. The CDR3 DNA sequence: TGTGCCCTTGGGGAACTAAAAGGACGAAGCGTCGATAAACTCATCTTT.

A note on this clone: The TCRdb record carries a much larger clone's protein, which differs from this DNA's translation at residue 16; a read error is the likely cause, and the protein listed here is the DNA translation. The rearrangement links TRDV1 to TRDJ1; 9 nucleotides match TRDD3. CDR3 size: 25 residues. Germline V CDR1 and CDR2: TSWWSYY, QGS. The CDR3 protein is CALGEQGNPTNKVWGMRWPTDKLIF. The CDR3, as DNA: TGTGCTCTTGGAGAACAGGGCAATCCTACGAACAAAGTCTGGGGGATGCGATGGCCCACCGATAAACTCATCTTT.

This clone occurred a few times. Translating this DNA gives a protein that differs at residue 17 from the TCRdb one, which belongs to a much larger clone; a read error is likely, and the protein shown is this translation. No call exists for the J gene, whereas the V gene is TRDV2; the table's D call, TRDD3, was not checked against the DNA. CDR3 length: 18 amino acids. Germline V gene lookup returns CDR1 GEAIGNYY and CDR2 EKD. The CDR3 DNA sequence: TGTGCCTGTGACACGCTGGGGGCTGAGAACTTGTACACCGATAAACTCACCTTT. This translates into CACDTLGAENLYTDKLTF.

Comments on this clone: The TCRdb record carries a much larger clone's protein, which differs from this DNA's translation at residue 16; a read error is the likely cause, and the protein listed here is the DNA translation. The chain carries TRDV1 and TRDJ1, with TRDD3 identical over 10 bases. In the absence of a J gene in TCRdb, the DNA was matched to germline to assign it here. The CDR3 contains 19 residues. Germline V CDR1 and CDR2: TSWWSYY, QGS. The CDR3 spells CALGLLPFNLGDNIDRLIF. CDR3 DNA sequence: TGTGCTCTTGGGCTCCTTCCTTTTAACCTGGGGGATAATATCGATAGACTCATCTTT.

Turning to this clone: For this DNA, TCRdb reports the protein of a much larger clone, which diverges at residue 8, most likely from a read error; the protein presented here is translated directly from the DNA. V and J are TRDV1 and TRDJ1; D is possibly TRDD3 (6 bases). V was shortened by 2 bases and J by 3 bases, with 25 bases between the two germline ends. Germline CDR1 and CDR2: TSWWSYY and QGS. There are 19 residues in the CDR3. The CDR3 reads CALGENVGDNWDKADKLIF. The CDR3 DNA sequence: TGTGCTCTTGGGGAAAATGTCGGGGACAACTGGGATAAGGCCGATAAACTCATCTTT.

This clone was seen a few times. The protein TCRdb gives is from a much larger clone and does not agree with this DNA's translation at residue 15, likely a read error; the protein shown here comes from the DNA. DNA of the CDR3: TGTGCCTGTGACACCGTTTGGGAGTCCGGCCAAACTGCCGTTGTTGGTAAACTCATCTTT. This sequence encodes CACDTVWESGQTAVVGKLIF. The J gene is TRDJ1, the V gene TRDV2; the D is unclear. Here the J gene was assigned by germline matching of the DNA, as TCRdb has none. V lost 0 bases and J lost 7, with 32 bases in between. The germline gives CDR1 GEAIGNYY, CDR2 EKD. This CDR3 region has 20 residues.

This clone was observed a handful of times. This likely reflects a read error, since a far larger clone is one base away. The same CDR3 arises from other DNA sequences in this sample as well. The gene calls are TRDV1 and TRDJ1; 7 positions match TRDD3. Trimming removed 1 base from V and 0 bases from J; junction bases left unmatched: 14. CDR1 and CDR2 from the germline V gene are TSWWSYY and QGS. The CDR3 loop spans 19 amino acids. The CDR3 DNA reads TGTGCTCTTGGGGAACCCATGCTCCCCCTGGGGGTCGACACCGATAAACTCATCTTT. Translating gives CALGEPMLPLGVDTDKLIF.

In regard to this clone: The protein held in TCRdb is that of a much larger clone and does not match this DNA's translation at residue 10, likely because of a read error; the protein shown is translated from the DNA. The rearrangement links TRDV1 to TRDJ1, with D uncertain. The J gene was missing in TCRdb and was found by matching the end of the DNA to germline. CDR1 and CDR2 from the germline V gene are TSWWSYY and QGS. The V end lost 3 bases, the J end lost 10 bases, and 18 bases lay between the germline ends. This CDR3 comprises 14 residues. CDR3 coding DNA: TGTGCTCTTGGGGACCCTAGTGGCGGAAGTAGACTCATCTTT. This translates into CALGDPSGGSRLIF.

A word on this clone: This likely reflects a read error, since a far larger clone is one base away. This same CDR3 is encoded by further DNA sequences in the sample. The chain carries TRDV2 and TRDJ1; TRDD3 matches 9 bases. TCRdb lists no J gene, so it was determined here by aligning the DNA to germline. Germline trimming cut 0 bases from V and 0 bases from J; bases unmatched to any gene: 7. From germline, CDR1 is GEAIGNYY and CDR2 EKD. The CDR3 loop spans 17 amino acids. The CDR3 sequence: CACDTRQLGEYTDKLIF. The DNA for the CDR3 is TGTGCCTGTGACACCAGACAACTGGGGGAATACACCGATAAACTCATCTTT.

Remarks on this clone: TCRdb assigns this DNA the protein of a much larger clone, which departs from its translation at residue 13; this likely reflects a read error, and the protein shown comes from translating the DNA. The chain is built from TRDV2 and TRDJ1; TRDD3 matches 12 bases. TCRdb is silent on the J gene; assignment here came from matching the DNA to germline. Germline loops: CDR1 GEAIGNYY, CDR2 EKD. The trim removed 0 bases at V and 3 bases at J, leaving 10 bases unmatched. This CDR3 is 18 amino acids long. The DNA of the CDR3 is TGTGCCTGTGACACCGTTACTGGGGGATACCGAGCGGCCGATAAACTCATCTTT. It specifies CACDTVTGGYRAADKLIF.

This clone occurred a few times. The protein TCRdb lists belongs to a much larger clone and differs from this DNA's translation at residue 15, which points to a read error; the protein shown is made from the DNA. The rearrangement uses TRDV1 and TRDJ3; 12 positions agree with TRDD3. Unmatched junction bases numbered 17, after V lost 2 bases and J lost 0 bases. Germline CDR1 TSWWSYY, CDR2 QGS. The CDR3 length is 24 residues. CDR3 nucleotides: TGTGCTCTTGGGGAAAGGCCCTACCTTCCAACTGGGGGATACTCCTCCTGGGACACCCGACAGATGTTTTTC. It yields the protein CALGERPYLPTGGYSSWDTRQMFF.

As to this clone: TCRdb lists the protein of a much larger clone for this DNA, which differs at residue 17, so this is likely a read error; the protein given here is translated from the DNA itself. TRDV2 is the V gene, and the J gene was not called. Germline-derived CDR1 and CDR2 are GEAIGNYY and EKD. The CDR3 covers 19 residues. CDR3 bases: TGTGCCTGTGACACCCTTACCGAGACATCGACCTGGGACACCCGACAGGTGTTTTTC. Amino acids: CACDTLTETSTWDTRQVFF.

This clone was seen a few times. For this DNA, TCRdb reports the protein of a much larger clone, which diverges at residue 10, most likely from a read error; the protein presented here is translated directly from the DNA. CDR3 nucleotides: TGTGCCTGTGACACCAGAAAACTGGGGGGTAGGTACACCGATAAACTCATCTTT. Protein sequence: CACDTRKLGGRYTDKLIF. This sequence joins TRDV2 and TRDJ1, with 8 bases matching TRDD3. The J gene, absent from TCRdb, was called here by matching the DNA to germline. The junction had 11 bases not matched to a gene; V was cut back by 0 bases and J by 0 bases. CDR1 GEAIGNYY and CDR2 EKD come from the germline V gene. CDR3 length equals 18 residues.

This clone was counted many times. A far larger clone lies a single base away; this is likely a read error. Other DNA sequences from this sample encode an identical CDR3 as well. The chain couples TRDV3 to TRDJ1; TRDD3 might be the D (8 bases). V was cut by 2 bases and J by 0 bases, with 49 bases left in between. CDR3 length: 26 amino acids. Germline-derived CDR1 and CDR2 are TVYSNPD and GDNSRS (reference sequence). The CDR3 here is CAFGGKPTFLAGGSYSDPPYTDKLIF. The CDR3, as DNA: TGTGCCTTTGGGGGGAAACCCACCTTCCTGGCTGGGGGAAGTTATTCAGACCCTCCGTACACCGATAAACTCATCTTT.

This clone was picked up a small number of times. Translating this DNA gives a protein that differs at residue 18 from the TCRdb one, which belongs to a much larger clone; a read error is likely, and the protein shown is this translation. The J segment was not called; the V segment is TRDV1; the table's D call of TRDD3 was not tested on the DNA. The CDR3 sequence is 19 residues long. Germline lookup yields CDR1 TSWWSYY and CDR2 QGS. The CDR3 sequence is CALGTISRLGDTQGDKLTF. The CDR3 nucleotides are TGTGCTCTTGGGACCATCTCCCGACTGGGGGATACGCAAGGCGATAAACTCACCTTT.

With respect to this clone: It is likely a read error: a sequence one base away is far more abundant. Other DNA sequences within the sample encode an identical CDR3. The J segment was not called; the V segment is TRDV2. CDR1 is GEAIGNYY, CDR2 EKD, per germline. This CDR3 spans 15 amino acids. The CDR3, as DNA: TGTGCCTGTGACACCGGAGACCTGGGTCCTTCAGGACTCATCTTC. Translation: CACDTGDLGPSGLIF.

This clone was observed a handful of times. With only one base between it and a far larger clone, this is likely a read error. Other DNA sequences in this sample translate to the same CDR3. This rearrangement joins TRDV2 to TRDJ3, with a weak D call TRDD3 (6 bases). TCRdb carries no J gene annotation; the J gene was assigned here by matching the DNA with germline. Germline lookup yields CDR1 GEAIGNYY and CDR2 EKD. V gave up 3 bases and J gave up 12 bases, with 26 bases separating them. The CDR3 has 18 residues. Written as DNA, the CDR3 is TGTGCCTGTGACGACGGGGGAGTACTAGGGATAAAGGACCGACAGATGTTTTTC. Protein product: CACDDGGVLGIKDRQMFF.

This clone came up a few times. The protein that TCRdb holds for this DNA derives from a much larger clone and differs from the translated DNA at residue 3, which likely indicates a read error; the protein shown here is translated from the DNA. J is TRDJ1 and V is TRDV1, with D perhaps matching TRDD2 or TRDD3 (5 bases each). No J gene is reported in TCRdb; it was inferred here by comparing the DNA with germline. There are 23 residues in the CDR3. CDR1 is TSWWSYY and CDR2 is QGS in the germline V gene. CDR3 sequence: CAFGDPLSTAPTYVHQYTDKLIF. CDR3 DNA sequence: TGTGCTTTTGGGGACCCCCTCTCTACGGCCCCAACCTACGTCCATCAGTACACCGATAAACTCATCTTT.

About this clone: A much larger clone lies a single base off, so this may be a read error. The chain carries TRDV1 and TRDJ1; TRDD3 aligns across 7 bases. Germline matching of the DNA provided the J gene here, since TCRdb leaves it blank. V lost 1 base, J lost 0 bases, and 14 bases stayed unmatched. Looked up from germline, CDR1 is TSWWSYY and CDR2 is QGS. The CDR3 consists of 19 residues. CDR3 DNA: TGTGCTCTTGGGGAACGCCTCCTATTTGGGGGACCCTACACCGATAAACTCATCTTT. Its protein is CALGERLLFGGPYTDKLIF.

This clone was observed a few times. The likely explanation is a read error, given a far larger clone one base away. The same CDR3 is also encoded by other DNA sequences in this sample. The J gene is uncalled and the V gene is TRDV2; TRDD3 is the table's D call, not checked against the DNA. The CDR3 length is 18 residues. The V gene's germline CDR1 is GEAIGNYY and CDR2 EKD. DNA for the CDR3: TGTGCCTGCTACCACGGGACTGGGGGACCTACAGGGACCGATAAACTTATCTTT. This sequence encodes CACYHGTGGPTGTDKLIF.

This clone has more than one count but fewer than ten. This DNA's translation differs at residue 6 from TCRdb's protein, which comes from a much larger clone; a read error is likely, and the protein shown is translated from the DNA. The J gene is TRDJ1, the V gene TRDV2, with TRDD3 identical over 8 bases. Here the J gene was assigned by germline matching of the DNA, as TCRdb has none. The CDR3 sequence is 18 residues long. V shed 3 bases and J 0 bases; nucleotides not matched to a gene: 14. In germline, CDR1 is GEAIGNYY, CDR2 EKD. The CDR3 sequence is CACDASNTGGLYTDKLIF. CDR3 nucleotide sequence: TGTGCCTGTGACGCCAGTAATACTGGGGGCCTGTACACCGATAAACTCATCTTT.

A word on this clone: The protein recorded in TCRdb matches a much larger clone and deviates from this DNA's translation at residue 7, suggesting a read error; the protein here is obtained by translating the DNA. J is TRDJ4 and V is TRDV2, with 8 nucleotides matching TRDD3. In the absence of a J gene in TCRdb, the DNA was matched to germline to assign it here. Germline loops: CDR1 GEAIGNYY, CDR2 EKD. The CDR3 is 16 amino acids. The J segment lost 2 bases and the V segment lost 1 base, leaving 11 bases of the junction unmatched. The CDR3 DNA sequence: TGTGCCTGTGACACAAAGGTTGTCGGGGATACTAGACCCCTGATCTTT. Its translation is CACDTKVVGDTRPLIF.

This clone turned up a few times. A far larger clone is only one base removed, so a read error is likely. The sample carries other DNA sequences with the same CDR3. The chain couples TRDV2 to TRDJ1, with 12 bases identical to TRDD3. Since TCRdb gives no J gene, matching the DNA to germline was used here to assign it. From germline, CDR1 is GEAIGNYY and CDR2 EKD. This CDR3 spans 19 amino acids. Here the CDR3 DNA reads TGCGCCTGTGACACCGTGGCCCTGGGGGATACGCATCACACCGATAAACTCATCTTT. Amino acid sequence: CACDTVALGDTHHTDKLIF.

This clone was recorded a few times. This likely came from a read error, as a far larger clone is one base away. The same CDR3 is also encoded by other DNA sequences in this sample. The gene calls are TRDV1 and TRDJ1; tentative D call: TRDD2 (5 bases). The J gene, missing from TCRdb, was assigned here through DNA to germline matching. Germline lookup yields CDR1 TSWWSYY and CDR2 QGS. The CDR3 sequence is 21 residues long. This chain's CDR3 is CALGPRRSRVDPTSYTDKLIF. CDR3 DNA: TGCGCTCTTGGTCCTAGGAGGTCCCGGGTCGACCCGACCTCGTACACCGATAAACTCATCTTT.

In its sample, this clone was seen a few times. The amino acid sequence in TCRdb belongs to a much larger clone and departs from this DNA's translation at residue 11, likely a sequencing read error; the sequence shown is translated from the DNA. This chain uses TRDV1 with TRDJ1; D ambiguous. Here the J gene came from matching the DNA to germline, since TCRdb omits it. CDR3 length: 17 amino acids. Germline V gene data show CDR1 as TSWWSYY and CDR2 as QGS. V was cut by 0 bases and J by 1 base, with 15 bases left in between. In DNA form, the CDR3 reads TGTGCTCTTGGGGAACTTCCATCATATATCCTCACCGATAAACTCATCTTT. Its translation: CALGELPSYILTDKLIF.

Regarding this clone: The protein TCRdb gives is from a much larger clone and does not agree with this DNA's translation at residue 11, likely a read error; the protein shown here comes from the DNA. J is TRDJ2 and V is TRDV2, with 7 bases aligning to TRDD3. The CDR3 sequence is 16 residues long. V shed 2 bases and J 4 bases; nucleotides not matched to a gene: 9. Germline V gives CDR1 GEAIGNYY, CDR2 EKD. The CDR3 loop is CACDKVGIGKTAQLFF. The CDR3 coding sequence is TGTGCCTGTGACAAAGTGGGGATAGGAAAGACAGCACAACTCTTCTTT.

There are a few counts of this clone. TCRdb attributes to this sequence the protein of a much larger clone, which differs from the DNA translation at residue 5; a read error is likely, and the protein displayed is translated from the DNA. The chain links TRDV2 to TRDJ3; 13 nucleotides match TRDD3. TCRdb is silent on the J gene; assignment here came from matching the DNA to germline. The CDR3 has 19 residues. Germline loops: CDR1 GEAIGNYY, CDR2 EKD. V lost 2 bases to trimming and J lost 0 bases; unmatched junction nucleotides: 3. CDR3 nucleotides: TGTGCCTGTGACAATACTGGGGGATACGGCTCCTGGGACACCCGACAGATGTTTTTC. Its translation is CACDNTGGYGSWDTRQMFF.